This passage covers 23 T cell receptor beta chains from one sample sequenced in a study of blood T cell repertoires in COVID-19. Repertoires were generated with immunoSEQ multiplex PCR, while TCRdb's copy carries only in-frame clones and drops some. The table shows 250,000 or so clones, with around 88% occurring only once. The material sequenced was peripheral blood. These receptors were collected from an elderly man with acute or convalescent COVID-19.

The chain uses TRBV18 and TRBJ1-1, with unresolved D. This CDR3 has 15 amino acids. V was trimmed by 2 bases and J by 1 base, leaving 11 bases between them. Germline loops: CDR1 KGHSH, CDR2 LQKENI. CDR3 coding DNA: TGTGCCAGCTCACCAGAGGTTATGCGGAACACTGAAGCTTTCTTT. Translation: CASSPEVMRNTEAFF.

This chain joins TRBV29-1 and TRBJ1-1, with 9 bases aligning to TRBD1. The CDR3 totals 16 residues. V was pared by 6 bases and J by 6 bases, with 17 bases of the junction left unmatched. Germline assignment: CDR1 SQVTM and CDR2 ANQGSEA. The CDR3 DNA reads TGCAGCGTCTTCAGACAGGGGGATAGACATTGGGCTGAAGCTTTCTTT. It yields the protein CSVFRQGDRHWAEAFF.

This chain uses TRBV5-5 with TRBJ1-1, with D tentatively TRBD1 (5 bases). Germline CDR1 is SGHKS and CDR2 is YYEKEE (reference sequence). The CDR3 has 14 residues. With 3 bases removed from V and 0 bases from J, the gap between germline ends came to 9 bases. This CDR3 reads CASSSRQMNTEAFF. CDR3 nucleotides: TGTGCCAGCAGCTCCCGACAGATGAACACTGAAGCTTTCTTT.

The chain combines TRBV9 with TRBJ2-7, with D tentatively TRBD1 (6 bases). The germline V gene encodes CDR1 SGDLS and CDR2 YYNGEE. Trimming stripped 0 bases from V and 3 bases from J, with 7 bases between. This CDR3 region has 13 residues. The CDR3 protein is CASSVAGDYEQYF. CDR3 coding DNA: TGTGCCAGCAGCGTAGCAGGGGACTACGAGCAGTACTTC.

This clone has a single count. This chain joins TRBV29-1 and TRBJ1-4; D not resolved. The V gene lost 1 base and the J gene lost 8 bases, with 11 bases spanning the gap. The CDR3 has 13 residues. Germline V gene sequence: CDR1 SQVTM, CDR2 ANQGSEA. The CDR3 bases are TGCAGCGTTGAAGGAGACGTCAGGGAAAAACTGTTTTTT. It translates to CSVEGDVREKLFF.

DNA of the CDR3: TGTGCCAGCAGCTTTGACAGAGAAGCTTTCTTT. Translating it yields CASSFDREAFF. The chain couples TRBV5-4 to TRBJ1-1, with D perhaps TRBD1 (5 bases). V lost 2 bases to trimming and J lost 8 bases, with 7 bases between them. Germline CDR1 SGHNT, CDR2 YYREEE (reference sequence). The length of the CDR3 is 11 residues.

This clone was seen a single time. The V and J genes are TRBV29-1 and TRBJ2-1, with D possibly TRBD2 on 6 matching bases. The CDR3 extends over 16 amino acids. Germline V gene data show CDR1 as SQVTM and CDR2 as ANQGSEA. The ends were cut back, 2 bases at V and 5 bases at J, with 19 bases in the middle. The CDR3 DNA reads as TGCAGCGTTGAATGGGAGGACTTCCGTCTCGACAATGAGCAGTTCTTC. Amino acids: CSVEWEDFRLDNEQFF.

J is TRBJ2-7 and V is TRBV5-1; possible D gene TRBD2, 6 bases. Per germline, CDR1 SGHRS and CDR2 YFSETQ. The CDR3 is made up of 14 amino acids. V was pared by 0 bases and J by 5 bases, with 12 bases between. This chain's CDR3 is CASSLEGSGDEQYF. CDR3 in DNA: TGCGCCAGCAGCTTGGAAGGGTCGGGGGACGAGCAGTACTTC. The complete variable domain, with remaining parts taken from reference TRBV5-1 and TRBJ2-7, reads KAGVTQTPRYLIKTRGQQVTLSCSPISGHRSVSWYQQTPGQGLQFLFEYFSETQRNKGNFPGRFSGRQFSNSRSEMNVSTLELGDSALYLCASSLEGSGDEQYFGPGTRLTVT.

This chain connects TRBV20-1 to TRBJ2-2; tentative D call: TRBD1 (6 bases). CDR1 DFQATT and CDR2 SNEGSKA come from the germline V gene (reference sequence). The V gene lost 3 bases and the J gene lost 4 bases, with 12 bases spanning the gap. The CDR3 has 14 residues. This CDR3 is CSASLQGSTGELFF. In DNA, the CDR3 is TGCAGTGCTAGTCTACAGGGATCCACCGGGGAGCTGTTTTTT.

The chain carries TRBV5-1 and TRBJ1-1, with a weak D call TRBD1 (6 bases). Germline CDR1 and CDR2: SGHRS and YFSETQ. This CDR3 region has 14 residues. Trimming removed 5 bases at V and 1 base at J, with 12 bases between. CDR3 residues: CASSMVQGNTEAFF. The CDR3 nucleotides are TGCGCCAGCAGTATGGTACAGGGGAACACTGAAGCTTTCTTT.

The V call is TRBV18, the J call TRBJ2-7, with 14 positions matching TRBD2. V lost 6 bases, J lost 6 bases, and 7 bases stayed unmatched. Germline V gives CDR1 KGHSH, CDR2 LQKENI. The CDR3 extends over 15 amino acids. Written as DNA, the CDR3 is TGTGCCAGCTCCCCCGGGACTAGCGGGAGCAGCGAGCAGTACTTC. Its protein product is CASSPGTSGSSEQYF.

V gene TRBV2 combines with J gene TRBJ2-5; D may be TRBD2 (5 bases). From germline, CDR1 is SNHLY and CDR2 FYNNEI. V lost 7 bases to trimming and J lost 5 bases, with 14 bases between them. The length of the CDR3 is 13 residues. This CDR3 is CASNAGYSETQYF. Written as DNA, the CDR3 is TGTGCCAGCAACGCGGGCTATTCGGAGACCCAGTACTTC. Full variable domain (rest looked up from reference TRBV2 and TRBJ2-5): EPEVTQTPSHQVTQMGQEVILRCVPISNHLYFYWYRQILGQKVEFLVSFYNNEISEKSEIFDDQFSVERPDGSNFTLKIRSTKLEDSAMYFCASNAGYSETQYFGPGTRLLVL.

The chain recombines TRBV7-9 with TRBJ1-2, with 7 bases lining up with TRBD1. This CDR3 has 16 amino acids. The germline V gene encodes CDR1 SEHNR and CDR2 FQNEAQ (reference sequence). V was pared by 6 bases and J by 2 bases, with 12 bases of the junction left unmatched. The CDR3 is CASSLSGTALNYGYTF. The DNA of the CDR3 is TGTGCCAGCAGTCTATCAGGGACAGCTTTGAACTATGGCTACACCTTC.

The chain joins TRBV4-1 to TRBJ1-6; a possible D gene is TRBD1 (6 bases). The CDR3 covers 15 residues. Germline V lookup: CDR1 MGHRA, CDR2 YSYEKL. V lost 3 bases and J lost 7, with 13 bases in between. CDR3 protein: CASSQADSLNSPLHF. Here the CDR3 DNA reads TGCGCCAGCAGCCAGGCGGACAGCCTAAATTCACCCCTCCACTTT.

This clone appeared a single time. This CDR3 is CAIFRGGWEDPTEAFF. The CDR3 nucleotides are TGTGCCATATTTCGGGGAGGATGGGAAGATCCCACTGAAGCTTTCTTT. The chain employs TRBV7-9 and TRBJ1-1; D remains unclear. The germline gives CDR1 SEHNR, CDR2 FQNEAQ (reference sequence). The CDR3 extends over 16 amino acids. Trimming removed 10 bases at V and 4 bases at J, with 25 bases between.

The V gene is TRBV4-3, the J gene TRBJ2-5, with 9 nucleotides matching TRBD1. Trimming took 1 base from V and 5 from J; bases not matched to a gene: 5. Germline CDR1 is LGHNA and CDR2 is YSLEER. The CDR3 runs to 15 residues. The CDR3 nucleotides are TGCGCCAGCAGCCAAGGGACAGGGGCACAGGAGACCCAGTACTTC. Amino acids: CASSQGTGAQETQYF.

Of note for this clone: One end of the junction varies from germline; a read error may be responsible. The gene calls are TRBV7-2 and TRBJ2-1; a weak D match, TRBD1 (8 bases). The CDR3 has 16 amino acids. Per the germline V gene, CDR1 is SGHTA and CDR2 is FQGNSA. This CDR3 is CASSLGSGTGYNEQFF. The DNA of the CDR3 is TGTGCCAGCAGCTTAGGGAGCGGGACAGGCTACAATGAGCAATTCTTC.

This clone was detected only a few times. The chain is built from TRBV7-9 and TRBJ1-5; 8 bases match TRBD1. Germline CDR1 SEHNR, CDR2 FQNEAQ (reference sequence). This CDR3 has 17 residues. V gave up 5 bases and J gave up 0 bases; unmatched junction bases: 9. CDR3 DNA: TGTGCCAGCAGCGACTCCAGGGGGCCCCTTAGCAATCAGCCCCAGCATTTT. Protein product: CASSDSRGPLSNQPQHF.

The chain joins TRBV3-1 (or the pseudogene TRBV3-2) to TRBJ2-1; unclear D gene. Germline-derived CDR1 and CDR2 are LGHDT and YNNKEL (reference sequence). The CDR3 is 15 residues long. V lost 1 base to trimming and J lost 4 bases, with 11 bases between them. CDR3 in DNA: TGTGCCAGCAGCCAAGGGTCGCGTCGGTACAATGAGCAGTTCTTC. Translation: CASSQGSRRYNEQFF.

The chain has TRBV27 and TRBJ2-1, with 10 bases fitting TRBD2. The CDR3 contains 17 residues. V lost 3 bases and J lost 0; bases outside the gene matches: 5. The germline V gene has CDR1 MNHEY and CDR2 SMNVEV (reference sequence). The chain's CDR3 is CASSFTSGMSSYNEQFF. In nucleotides, the CDR3 is TGTGCCAGCAGTTTTACTAGCGGGATGAGCTCCTACAATGAGCAGTTCTTC.

This sequence joins TRBV18 and TRBJ1-4, with TRBD1 matching over 9 bases. The CDR3 is 15 residues long. With 4 bases clipped from V and 5 bases from J, the junction kept 5 bases outside the gene matches. CDR1 is KGHSH, CDR2 LQKENI, per germline. CDR3 amino acids: CASSHGQGRNEKLFF. CDR3 bases: TGTGCCAGCTCACACGGACAGGGGAGGAATGAAAAACTGTTTTTT.

The CDR3 bases are TGTGCCAGCGGTCTAGCGGGGGGCCGTAATGAGCAGTTCTTC. Translation: CASGLAGGRNEQFF. This chain uses TRBV7-2 with TRBJ2-1, with TRBD2 matching 11 bases. The trim removed 8 bases at V and 7 bases at J, leaving 7 bases unmatched. Looked up from germline, CDR1 is SGHTA and CDR2 is FQGNSA. The CDR3 runs to 14 residues.

This clone has only one observation. The chain carries TRBV6-5 and TRBJ1-6, with 7 positions matching TRBD1. The CDR3 sequence is 14 residues long. The germline V gene has CDR1 MNHEY and CDR2 SVGAGI. The J segment lost 8 bases and the V segment lost 7 bases, leaving 8 bases of the junction unmatched. The CDR3 coding sequence is TGTGCCAGCATAATAGGGACAGTGGATTCACCCCTCCACTTT. Encoded protein: CASIIGTVDSPLHF.